The next 14 T cell receptor beta chains were all read from a single sample in a study of fetal regulatory T cell absence and autoimmunity. Sequencing was performed with immunoSEQ multiplex PCR; in TCRdb, only in-frame clones are kept and a portion is missing. Seen here are more than 90,000 clones, more than 70% observed once, and the top ten hold 1.5% to 2.5%. The sample comprised pancreas tissue. These receptors came from a male donor with IPEX syndrome.

The rearrangement joins TRBV12-5 to TRBJ2-5, with a tentative D call TRBD1 (6 bases). The CDR3 is 13 residues long. The germline V gene has CDR1 LGHNT and CDR2 FRNRAP. Between the trimmed V and J ends, which lost 6 bases and 5 bases, there was a span of 13 bases. Written as DNA, the CDR3 is TGTGCTAGTGGCACGACAGGACCGGAGACCCAGTACTTC. It yields the protein CASGTTGPETQYF.

The chain is built from TRBV29-1 and TRBJ2-5; the D gene is possibly TRBD2 (6 bases). Germline V gene data show CDR1 as SQVTM and CDR2 as ANQGSEA. The CDR3 runs to 15 residues. Trimming removed 0 bases from V and 4 bases from J, with 15 bases in between. CDR3 DNA sequence: TGCAGCGTTGAAGATGGCTCTAGCGTCCGAGAGACCCAGTACTTC. The encoded protein is CSVEDGSSVRETQYF.

This chain uses TRBV5-5 with TRBJ2-3; D is possibly TRBD2 (6 bases). There are 14 residues in the CDR3. The germline V and J ends were trimmed by 0 bases and 4 bases, with 9 bases remaining between them. Germline CDR1 and CDR2: SGHKS and YYEKEE (reference sequence). In nucleotides, the CDR3 is TGTGCCAGCAGCTTGGATCGGAGGGCAGATACGCAGTATTTT. It is translated as CASSLDRRADTQYF.

This clone was observed once. This chain joins TRBV7-9 and TRBJ2-1; TRBD2 matches 8 bases. The germline V gene has CDR1 SEHNR and CDR2 FQNEAQ (reference sequence). The CDR3 sequence is 15 residues long. Trimming at V came to 7 bases and at J to 4 bases, leaving 9 bases not matched to a gene. CDR3 DNA sequence: TGTGCCAGCACCCGGGGGGGCCCCCATTACAATGAGCAGTTCTTC. Translated: CASTRGGPHYNEQFF.

About this clone: The sample carries other DNA sequences with the same CDR3. The chain combines TRBV4-2 with TRBJ2-3, with D unclear. CDR1 and CDR2 from the germline V gene are LGHNA and YNFKEQ. Between the trimmed V and J ends, which lost 7 bases and 3 bases, there was a span of 11 bases. The CDR3 is 13 amino acids. The DNA for the CDR3 is TGTGCCAGCACCGAAGAAGGTACAGATACGCAGTATTTT. Its protein product is CASTEEGTDTQYF.

The rearrangement links TRBV27 to TRBJ2-3, with TRBD1 as a possible D gene (6 bases). The ends were cut back, 5 bases at V and 3 bases at J, with 12 bases in the middle. There are 14 residues in the CDR3. Germline V gene sequence: CDR1 MNHEY, CDR2 SMNVEV (reference sequence). The DNA for the CDR3 is TGTGCCAGCAGTCCCCGGACAGCTACAGATACGCAGTATTTT. It yields the protein CASSPRTATDTQYF.

This clone was counted between two and nine times. The rearrangement links TRBV7-9 to TRBJ1-4, with a tentative D call TRBD1 (5 bases). V was trimmed by 2 bases and J by 7 bases, leaving 5 bases between them. The V gene's germline CDR1 is SEHNR and CDR2 FQNEAQ (reference sequence). The CDR3 spans 12 residues. The CDR3 region is CASSLQGEKLFF. The CDR3 region has the DNA TGTGCCAGCAGCTTACAGGGTGAAAAACTGTTTTTT. Variable domain in full (rest from reference TRBV7-9 and TRBJ1-4): DTGVSQNPRHKITKRGQNVTFRCDPISEHNRLYWYRQTLGQGPEFLTYFQNEAQLEKSRLLSDRFSAERPKGSFSTLEIQRTEQGDSAMYLCASSLQGEKLFFGSGTQLSVL.

The chain combines TRBV6-5 with TRBJ2-5; D is unresolved. This CDR3 has 12 residues. With 2 bases removed from V and 5 bases from J, the gap between germline ends came to 6 bases. The germline gives CDR1 MNHEY, CDR2 SVGAGI. The CDR3 coding sequence is TGTGCCAGCAGTTACGGGGTCGAGACCCAGTACTTC. Translation gives CASSYGVETQYF.

This clone was detected once. V is TRBV5-1 and J is TRBJ2-1; the D gene is possibly TRBD2 (5 bases). The CDR3 contains 13 residues. Trimming stripped 3 bases from V and 9 bases from J, with 13 bases between. Germline V gene sequence: CDR1 SGHRS, CDR2 YFSETQ. The CDR3, as DNA: TGCGCCAGCAGCTCGGCCGGGGTTGGTGAGCAGTTCTTC. The encoded protein is CASSSAGVGEQFF. Full variable domain (outside the CDR3, taken from reference TRBV5-1 and TRBJ2-1): KAGVTQTPRYLIKTRGQQVTLSCSPISGHRSVSWYQQTPGQGLQFLFEYFSETQRNKGNFPGRFSGRQFSNSRSEMNVSTLELGDSALYLCASSSAGVGEQFFGPGTRLTVL.

CDR3 bases: TGCAGCATCCTGGCGGCTAGCGGGACGAATGAGCAGTTCTTC. It codes for CSILAASGTNEQFF. The genes are TRBV29-1 and TRBJ2-1, with 9 bases fitting TRBD2. Germline V lookup: CDR1 SQVTM, CDR2 ANQGSEA. The CDR3 has 14 amino acids. J gave up 7 bases and V 8 bases, and 12 bases lay outside the gene matches.

The chain recombines TRBV11-2 with TRBJ2-3; D unresolved. The CDR3 totals 11 residues. Trimming cost V 7 bases and J 4 bases, with 6 bases left between them. Germline lookup yields CDR1 SGHAT and CDR2 FQNNGV. CDR3 coding DNA: TGTGCCAGCAAATCGGCAGATACGCAGTATTTT. This gives the protein CASKSADTQYF.

The rearrangement links TRBV4-2 to TRBJ2-3, with 9 bases identical to TRBD2. The germline CDR1 and CDR2 sequences are LGHNA and YNFKEQ. After removal of 4 bases from V and 8 bases from J, the junction contained 13 bases not matched to a gene. The CDR3 loop spans 16 amino acids. CDR3 residues: CASSLSGRGALGTQYF. CDR3 nucleotide sequence: TGTGCCAGCAGCCTTAGCGGGAGAGGTGCCTTAGGTACGCAGTATTTT.

DNA of the CDR3: TGCGCCAGCAGCTTGGTAGGTGAAAAACTGTTTTTT. This translates into CASSLVGEKLFF. This rearrangement joins TRBV5-1 to TRBJ1-4; D gene ambiguous. There are 12 residues in the CDR3. Germline-derived CDR1 and CDR2 are SGHRS and YFSETQ. The V gene lost 0 bases and the J gene lost 7 bases, with 4 bases spanning the gap.

The V call is TRBV27, the J call TRBJ2-5, with D perhaps being TRBD1 or TRBD2 (5 bases each). Between the trimmed V and J ends, which lost 0 bases and 5 bases, there was a span of 16 bases. The CDR3 totals 16 residues. Germline V gene data show CDR1 as MNHEY and CDR2 as SMNVEV (reference sequence). In DNA form, the CDR3 reads TGTGCCAGCAGTTTATCGATGGGGGTTTCAGTGGAGACCCAGTACTTC. Translation gives CASSLSMGVSVETQYF.